The 27 T cell receptor beta chains below come from one sample, sequenced in a study of long-term antiretroviral therapy in people with HIV. Researchers ran immunoSEQ v3.0 at survey level. Sequenced by immunoSEQ multiplex PCR; TCRdb stores in-frame clones only, minus some. Seen here are about 26,000 clones, about 88% observed once, and the top ten hold around 5%. The starting material was unsorted PBMCs, obtained approximately 2.7 years after starting antiretroviral therapy. Receptor source: a man aged 35-49 years with HIV.

The CDR3 loop is CASSLGGYGYTF. For the CDR3, the DNA is TGTGCCAGCAGCTTGGGGGGCTATGGCTACACCTTC. The chain combines TRBV11-2 with TRBJ1-2, with a weak D call TRBD1 (5 bases). CDR1 SGHAT and CDR2 FQNNGV come from the germline V gene. Trimming stripped 3 bases from V and 4 bases from J, with 6 bases between. This CDR3 comprises 12 residues.

The rearrangement links TRBV13 to TRBJ1-1; perhaps TRBD1 as D (5 bases). This CDR3 contains 14 residues. Germline V lookup: CDR1 PRHDT, CDR2 FYEKMQ (reference sequence). The V and J ends lost 3 bases and 2 bases respectively, with 10 bases between them. As DNA, the CDR3 is TGTGCCAGCAGCTTCATGACAGTAAACACTGAAGCTTTCTTT. It specifies CASSFMTVNTEAFF.

V usage is TRBV4-3 and J usage is TRBJ1-6; the D gene is possibly TRBD1 (6 bases). CDR3 length equals 15 residues. CDR1 is LGHNA and CDR2 is YSLEER in the germline V gene. The V end was cut by 4 bases, the J end by 7 bases, with 14 bases between. The CDR3 is CASSLSGQPNSPLHF. The DNA of the CDR3 is TGCGCCAGCAGCCTCTCTGGACAGCCGAATTCACCCCTCCACTTT.

This chain uses TRBV27 with TRBJ1-3; D is uncertain. Trimming removed 5 bases at V and 0 bases at J, with 11 bases between. CDR1 MNHEY and CDR2 SMNVEV come from the germline V gene (reference sequence). The CDR3 is 15 amino acids. The CDR3 reads CASSPWSSSGNTIYF. The CDR3 DNA follows: TGTGCCAGCAGTCCCTGGAGCAGCTCTGGAAACACCATATATTTT.

The chain combines TRBV9 with TRBJ2-7; D ambiguous. Trimming removed 3 bases at V and 1 base at J, with 8 bases between. CDR3 length: 13 amino acids. The germline V gene has CDR1 SGDLS and CDR2 YYNGEE. DNA for the CDR3: TGTGCCAGCAGCGCCGACGGATCCTACGAGCAGTACTTC. Amino acid sequence: CASSADGSYEQYF.

The V gene is TRBV30, the J gene TRBJ2-7; TRBD1 aligns across 7 bases. Trimming took 2 bases from V and 0 from J; bases not matched to a gene: 7. The CDR3 totals 15 residues. The germline V gene encodes CDR1 GTSNPN and CDR2 SVGIG (reference sequence). The CDR3 bases are TGTGCCTGGAGTCCCTCGGGGACAGTCTCCTACGAGCAGTACTTC. It encodes CAWSPSGTVSYEQYF.

This chain uses TRBV6-6 with TRBJ1-5; D is possibly TRBD1 (5 bases). Per germline, CDR1 MNHNY and CDR2 SVGAGI (reference sequence). V lost 10 bases to trimming and J lost 3 bases, with 16 bases between them. The CDR3 has 14 residues. In DNA, the CDR3 is TGTGCCACCCTCGCCCAGGGTTCCAATCAGCCCCAGCATTTT. The encoded protein is CATLAQGSNQPQHF.

The chain links TRBV7-9 to TRBJ2-3, with 14 positions matching TRBD2. The CDR3 consists of 17 residues. V shed 5 bases, J shed 8 bases, and the junction held 12 bases outside the gene matches. CDR1 and CDR2 from the germline V gene are SEHNR and FQNEAQ (reference sequence). CDR3 region: CASSPGTSGGRSATQYF. In DNA, the CDR3 is TGTGCCAGCAGCCCGGGGACTAGCGGGGGTCGTTCCGCTACGCAGTATTTT.

This rearrangement joins TRBV5-8 to TRBJ2-3; D is ambiguous. The length of the CDR3 is 13 residues. Germline values: CDR1 SGHTS, CDR2 YDEGEE. Trimming removed 4 bases at V and 3 bases at J, with 9 bases between. Written as DNA, the CDR3 is TGTGCCAGCAGCAACGACCAAACAGATACGCAGTATTTT. It codes for CASSNDQTDTQYF.

The chain employs TRBV19 and TRBJ2-7; 9 bases match TRBD1. Germline V CDR1 and CDR2: LNHDA, SQIVND (reference sequence). Germline trimming cut 3 bases from V and 6 bases from J; bases unmatched to any gene: 9. The CDR3 sequence is 15 residues long. The CDR3 nucleotides read TGTGCCAGTAGTATCCTGGGACAGGGAGGTGGCGAGCAGTACTTC. Translated: CASSILGQGGGEQYF.

This sequence joins TRBV11-3 and TRBJ2-7, with D possibly matching TRBD1 (6 bases). The CDR3 contains 18 residues. The V gene's germline CDR1 is SGHNT and CDR2 YENEEA. V dropped 3 bases and J dropped 0 bases, with 21 bases sitting between them. The chain's CDR3 is CASSFPTSLQGYSYEQYF. The CDR3 coding sequence is TGTGCCAGCAGCTTCCCCACCTCCTTACAGGGATACTCCTACGAGCAGTACTTC.

The chain employs TRBV10-3 and TRBJ1-1, with D possibly TRBD1 on 6 matching bases. This CDR3 has 14 residues. Germline CDR1 reads ENHRY; CDR2 reads SYGVKD. V was trimmed by 0 bases and J by 4 bases, leaving 9 bases between them. CDR3 sequence (DNA): TGTGCCATCAGTGAGTCAACAGGGTCCACTGAAGCTTTCTTT. As protein: CAISESTGSTEAFF.

This clone was counted between two and nine times. This rearrangement joins TRBV19 to TRBJ2-2, with D hard to call. V was pared by 6 bases and J by 5 bases, with 7 bases between. The CDR3 is 12 residues long. Germline CDR1 is LNHDA and CDR2 is SQIVND (reference sequence). Written as DNA, the CDR3 is TGTGCCAGTAGGATTCGGACCGGGGAGCTGTTTTTT. This translates into CASRIRTGELFF.

J is TRBJ2-7 and V is TRBV7-2, with 11 bases aligning to TRBD2. V shed 5 bases, J shed 2 bases, and the junction held 5 bases outside the gene matches. The CDR3 contains 15 residues. From germline, CDR1 is SGHTA and CDR2 FQGNSA. In nucleotides, the CDR3 is TGTGCCAGCAGCCCTATAGCGGGAGGGACCTACGAGCAGTACTTC. This sequence encodes CASSPIAGGTYEQYF. Full variable domain (rest looked up from reference TRBV7-2 and TRBJ2-7): GAGVSQSPSNKVTEKGKDVELRCDPISGHTALYWYRQSLGQGLEFLIYFQGNSAPDKSGLPSDRFSAERTGGSVSTLTIQRTQQEDSAVYLCASSPIAGGTYEQYFGPGTRLTVT.

The rearrangement joins TRBV10-3 to TRBJ2-1, with TRBD2 matching 7 bases. The V and J ends lost 6 bases and 7 bases, in that order; junction bases with no gene match: 3. The length of the CDR3 is 12 residues. Germline values: CDR1 ENHRY, CDR2 SYGVKD. CDR3 in DNA: TGTGCCATCAGGGCGGGAGCGAATGAGCAGTTCTTC. Translated: CAIRAGANEQFF.

V gene TRBV10-1 combines with J gene TRBJ1-4, with TRBD1 identical over 10 bases. V shed 3 bases, J shed 8 bases, and the junction held 18 bases outside the gene matches. Germline assignment: CDR1 WNHNN and CDR2 SYGVQD (reference sequence). CDR3 length equals 19 residues. The chain's CDR3 is CASSEGRTGGTLGMEKLFF. The CDR3 nucleotides are TGCGCCAGCAGTGAAGGGCGGACAGGGGGGACCCTTGGAATGGAAAAACTGTTTTTT.

This chain connects TRBV4-2 to TRBJ2-6; TRBD1 is a possible D gene (5 bases). This CDR3 is 21 amino acids long. Germline CDR1 LGHNA, CDR2 YNFKEQ. V shed 0 bases and J shed 2 bases, with 23 bases lying between them. The CDR3 is CASSQDPLAGSSLAGANVLTF. The CDR3 DNA sequence: TGTGCCAGCAGCCAAGATCCCTTGGCAGGGTCGAGCCTTGCTGGGGCCAACGTCCTGACTTTC.

This chain joins TRBV7-6 and TRBJ2-7, with 7 bases lining up with TRBD2. The CDR3 runs to 13 residues. Trimming cost V 3 bases and J 4 bases; bases outside gene matches: 3. Germline V gene sequence: CDR1 SGHVS, CDR2 FNYEAQ. In DNA, the CDR3 is TGTGCCAGCAGCTTCGGGGGGACTTACGAGCAGTACTTC. This encodes CASSFGGTYEQYF.

V and J are TRBV11-3 and TRBJ2-1; 15 bases line up with TRBD2. The V gene's germline CDR1 is SGHNT and CDR2 YENEEA. The CDR3 length is 18 residues. Trimming cost V 5 bases and J 2 bases; bases outside gene matches: 7. The CDR3 reads CASSPKGLAGGTYNEQFF. The CDR3 bases are TGTGCCAGCAGCCCCAAGGGACTAGCGGGAGGAACCTACAATGAGCAGTTCTTC.

The chain joins TRBV7-2 to TRBJ1-3; 8 nucleotides match TRBD1. The junction had 4 bases not matched to a gene; V was cut back by 3 bases and J by 0 bases. The CDR3 runs to 16 residues. From germline, CDR1 is SGHTA and CDR2 FQGNSA. As DNA, the CDR3 is TGTGCCAGCAGCTTCGGACAGGGTTACTCTGGAAACACCATATATTTT. It specifies CASSFGQGYSGNTIYF. The full variable domain, rest sourced from reference TRBV7-2 and TRBJ1-3, is GAGVSQSPSNKVTEKGKDVELRCDPISGHTALYWYRQSLGQGLEFLIYFQGNSAPDKSGLPSDRFSAERTGGSVSTLTIQRTQQEDSAVYLCASSFGQGYSGNTIYFGEGSWLTVV.

The chain joins TRBV5-1 to TRBJ1-1, with TRBD1 matching over 8 bases. The V segment lost 6 bases and the J segment 3 bases; nucleotides outside the gene matches: 7. The CDR3 extends over 14 amino acids. Germline CDR1 reads SGHRS; CDR2 reads YFSETQ. The CDR3 protein is CASNPGGADTEAFF. CDR3 DNA sequence: TGCGCCAGCAACCCAGGGGGCGCGGACACTGAAGCTTTCTTT.

This sequence joins TRBV25-1 and TRBJ2-3; tentatively, D is TRBD2 (6 bases). Per the germline V gene, CDR1 is MGHDK and CDR2 is SYGVNS. There are 17 residues in the CDR3. Trimming left V 7 bases short and J 2 bases short, with 22 bases between. CDR3 region: CASIGDGGPPYTDTQYF. DNA for the CDR3: TGTGCCAGCATAGGGGACGGGGGACCTCCGTACACAGATACGCAGTATTTT.

In this sample, this clone is medium-sized (0.01 to 0.1%). The rearrangement joins TRBV9 to TRBJ2-5; TRBD2 agrees at 8 bases. The V gene's germline CDR1 is SGDLS and CDR2 YYNGEE. V gave up 0 bases and J gave up 3 bases; unmatched junction bases: 7. The CDR3 has 16 residues. The CDR3: CASSVGTSTGEETQYF. The CDR3 DNA is TGTGCCAGCAGCGTAGGGACTAGCACCGGGGAAGAGACCCAGTACTTC.

The chain joins TRBV20-1 to TRBJ1-1; D remains ambiguous. This CDR3 region has 11 residues. Germline CDR1 reads DFQATT; CDR2 reads SNEGSKA (reference sequence). V was shortened by 6 bases and J by 8 bases, with 13 bases between the two germline ends. The CDR3 here is CSARTRMEAFF. CDR3 DNA sequence: TGCAGTGCCCGAACACGTATGGAAGCTTTCTTT.

The chain employs TRBV19 and TRBJ1-5; D not certain. V lost 3 bases to trimming and J lost 7 bases, with 13 bases between them. This CDR3 is built from 14 residues. Germline loops: CDR1 LNHDA, CDR2 SQIVND (reference sequence). CDR3 in amino acids: CASSMDGRGQPQHF. The CDR3 coding sequence is TGTGCCAGTAGTATGGATGGGCGAGGGCAGCCCCAGCATTTT.

In its sample, this clone was seen a few times. This rearrangement joins TRBV2 to TRBJ1-5; TRBD1 might be the D (5 bases). The CDR3 sequence is 15 residues long. Germline assignment: CDR1 SNHLY and CDR2 FYNNEI. Between the trimmed V and J ends, which lost 1 base and 5 bases, there was a span of 12 bases. CDR3 coding DNA: TGTGCCAGCAGTGAAGAGGGACTGACTTATCAGCCCCAGCATTTT. Translation gives CASSEEGLTYQPQHF.

The V and J genes are TRBV4-3 and TRBJ2-1, with 9 bases matching TRBD1. This CDR3 spans 16 amino acids. The germline gives CDR1 LGHNA, CDR2 YSLEER. Trimming took 4 bases from V and 4 from J; bases not matched to a gene: 8. CDR3 coding DNA: TGCGCCAGCAGCCCCGAACAGGGGGCGACTTACAATGAGCAGTTCTTC. Translated, it gives CASSPEQGATYNEQFF.